The 26 T cell receptor beta chains in this list originate from one sample, sequenced in a study of T cells in Graves' hyperthyroidism and ophthalmopathy. What was amplified from RNA transcripts were TCR beta CDR3 regions. A set of HTBI primers served as the primers for a first-round RT-PCR of the TCR CDR3. TCRdb called the multiplex PCR reads again in MiXCR, with one record for every CDR3 protein. Of under 700,000 distinct CDR3 sequences in the sample, around 17% were seen once. Sequenced material: blood. These receptors came from a woman aged 18-29 years with Graves' hyperthyroidism.

This chain joins TRBV7-9 and TRBJ1-4, with 7 bases fitting TRBD1. CDR3 length: 14 amino acids. In germline, CDR1 is SEHNR, CDR2 FQNEAQ (reference sequence). Losses at the gene ends were 5 bases for V and 4 bases for J; bases not matched to a gene: 4. The DNA for the CDR3 is TGTGCCAGCAGCATACAGGGGATTAATGAAAAACTGTTTTTT. Its translation: CASSIQGINEKLFF.

V and J are TRBV12-3 or TRBV12-4 and TRBJ2-5; D might be TRBD1 (7 bases). This CDR3 comprises 14 residues. Trimming left V 7 bases short and J 3 bases short, with 15 bases between. Written as DNA, the CDR3 is TGTGCCAGCAAGGAGGGGGCGCAGGAAGAGACCCAGTACTTC. Its translation: CASKEGAQEETQYF.

This clonotype has ten or more counts. The genes are TRBV11-3 and TRBJ2-1, with a tentative D call TRBD2 (5 bases). V gave up 1 base and J gave up 5 bases, with 15 bases separating them. Germline V gene data show CDR1 as SGHNT and CDR2 as YENEEA. CDR3 length: 16 residues. CDR3 sequence reads: CASSLVSGWADNEQFF. In nucleotides, the CDR3 is TGTGCCAGCAGCTTAGTGTCGGGGTGGGCCGACAATGAGCAGTTCTTC.

Worth noting for this clonotype: This could be a read error, since a much larger clone is one nucleotide away. This chain joins TRBV28 and TRBJ2-1; D is perhaps TRBD1 or TRBD2 (6 bases each). Trimming shortened V by 5 bases and J by 6 bases, and 20 bases separated the two germline ends. Germline V CDR1 and CDR2: MDHEN, SYDVKM. The length of the CDR3 is 16 residues. The CDR3 is CASSLPGALRSNEQFF. In DNA form, the CDR3 reads TGTGCCAGCAGTCTTCCGGGGGCCCTTAGAAGCAATGAGCAGTTCTTC. Full variable domain (missing parts from reference TRBV28 and TRBJ2-1): DVKVTQSSRYLVKRTGEKVFLECVQDMDHENMFWYRQDPGLGLRLIYFSYDVKMKEKGDIPEGYSVSREKKERFSLILESASTNQTSMYLCASSLPGALRSNEQFFGPGTRLTVL.

This clonotype was seen many times. At one of its ends the junction is not consistent with the germline gene, which may arise from a read error. V and J are TRBV28 and TRBJ2-2; the D is unclear. Germline loops: CDR1 MDHEN, CDR2 SYDVKM. CDR3 length equals 12 residues. The DNA for the CDR3 is TGTGCCAGCAGCTTATTGGCCGGGGAGCTGTTTTTT. It translates to CASSLLAGELFF.

This clonotype was seen a few times. CDR3 region: CASSSRPAGGGTGELFF. As DNA, the CDR3 is TGTGCCAGCAGCTCCCGGCCGGCGGGAGGCGGCACCGGGGAGCTGTTTTTT. The genes are TRBV7-8 and TRBJ2-2, with 8 bases that match TRBD2. V lost 4 bases to trimming and J lost 4 bases; unmatched junction nucleotides: 11. CDR3 length equals 17 residues. Germline V gives CDR1 SGHVS, CDR2 FQNEAQ.

The rearrangement uses TRBV20-1 and TRBJ2-1; the match to TRBD2 covers 11 bases. Germline-derived CDR1 and CDR2 are DFQATT and SNEGSKA (reference sequence). The CDR3 is 13 residues long. J lost 15 bases, V lost 5 bases, and 12 bases had no gene match. CDR3 sequence reads: CSAWDLAGGAGFF. The CDR3 coding sequence is TGCAGTGCTTGGGATCTAGCGGGGGGAGCCGGGTTCTTC.

There are many counts of this clonotype. The chain has TRBV6-1 and TRBJ2-7; 9 bases are shared with TRBD1. The CDR3 totals 13 residues. Germline lookup yields CDR1 MNHNS and CDR2 SASEGT. With 5 bases clipped from V and 4 bases from J, the junction kept 3 bases outside the gene matches. In DNA form, the CDR3 reads TGTGCCAGCAGTACGGACAGGGGTTACGAGCAGTACTTC. Protein sequence: CASSTDRGYEQYF.

This clonotype came up many times. The chain links TRBV20-1 to TRBJ2-3; TRBD2 agrees at 8 bases. This CDR3 has 15 amino acids. CDR1 and CDR2 from the germline V gene are DFQATT and SNEGSKA (reference sequence). V lost 3 bases, J lost 2 bases, and 7 bases stayed unmatched. The CDR3 protein is CSARDSGRNTDTQYF. In DNA form, the CDR3 reads TGCAGTGCTAGGGACAGCGGGAGAAACACAGATACGCAGTATTTT.

This clonotype was observed many times. The J gene is TRBJ2-5, the V gene TRBV11-1, with a possible D match to TRBD2 (6 bases). This CDR3 has 10 residues. The V gene's germline CDR1 is SGHAT and CDR2 FQDESV (reference sequence). Deletions cut 8 bases from V and 5 bases from J, with 6 bases between. The CDR3 nucleotides read TGTGCCAGCCGGGGGGAGACCCAGTACTTC. Its translation: CASRGETQYF.

This clonotype was recorded a few times. The chain is built from TRBV19 and TRBJ1-5; D is undetermined. V lost 1 base and J lost 0, with 7 bases in between. This CDR3 spans 15 amino acids. Germline CDR1 LNHDA, CDR2 SQIVND (reference sequence). The CDR3 loop is CASSIGDYSNQPQHF. The CDR3 nucleotides are TGTGCCAGTAGTATAGGGGATTATAGCAATCAGCCCCAGCATTTT.

This clonotype has at least ten counts. The CDR3 sequence: CASRPNSGNTIYF. CDR3 nucleotides: TGTGCCAGCAGACCGAACTCTGGAAACACCATATATTTT. The chain links TRBV7-8 to TRBJ1-3; the D is unclear. The CDR3 sequence is 13 residues long. V gave up 6 bases and J gave up 0 bases, with 6 bases separating them. Germline CDR1 SGHVS, CDR2 FQNEAQ.

This clonotype turned up a few times. This chain links TRBV4-1 with TRBJ2-7; D is ambiguous. Germline CDR1 and CDR2: MGHRA and YSYEKL. V lost 0 bases and J 3 bases, leaving 15 bases between the germline ends. This CDR3 contains 16 residues. The CDR3 reads CASSQDPGPRHYEQYF. CDR3 DNA sequence: TGCGCCAGCAGCCAAGATCCCGGACCGCGGCACTACGAGCAGTACTTC.

This clonotype was picked up a small number of times. The CDR3 region is CSVKQGEVEQYF. The CDR3 nucleotides are TGCAGCGTCAAACAAGGTGAGGTCGAGCAGTACTTC. This rearrangement joins TRBV29-1 to TRBJ2-7; no definite D call. The CDR3 contains 12 residues. Germline loops: CDR1 SQVTM, CDR2 ANQGSEA. V was pared by 6 bases and J by 6 bases, with 15 bases between.

The gene calls are TRBV29-1 and TRBJ2-3, with a weak D call TRBD1 (6 bases). The V gene lost 6 bases and the J gene lost 8 bases, with 15 bases spanning the gap. The CDR3 consists of 12 residues. Germline V gene lookup returns CDR1 SQVTM and CDR2 ANQGSEA. CDR3 nucleotides: TGCAGCGTCAATGGACAGAGTGGTACGCAGTATTTT. Translated: CSVNGQSGTQYF.

The V and J genes are TRBV7-3 and TRBJ2-5, with D hard to call. CDR1 and CDR2 (germline): SGHTA, FQGTGA. This CDR3 region has 16 residues. Trimming shortened V by 1 base and J by 5 bases, and 17 bases separated the two germline ends. The CDR3 DNA follows: TGTGCCAGCAGCTTAAACCCTTTGGGGATTGGGGAGACCCAGTACTTC. It codes for CASSLNPLGIGETQYF.

This clonotype has ten or more counts. The chain couples TRBV3-1 to TRBJ2-1; TRBD2 agrees at 7 bases. V lost 1 base to trimming and J lost 6 bases; unmatched junction nucleotides: 12. This CDR3 is 17 amino acids long. CDR1 is LGHDT, CDR2 YNNKEL, per germline (reference sequence). The CDR3 loop reads CASSQGGGGRRFNEQFF. The CDR3 bases are TGTGCCAGCAGCCAAGGGGGAGGCGGGAGAAGGTTCAATGAGCAGTTCTTC.

In its sample, this clonotype was seen many times. V is TRBV12-3 or TRBV12-4 and J is TRBJ1-1, with D uncertain. Deletions cut 3 bases from V and 2 bases from J, with 7 bases between. CDR3 length: 13 amino acids. CDR3 sequence: CASSFPANTEAFF. The CDR3 DNA follows: TGTGCCAGCAGTTTTCCGGCAAACACTGAAGCTTTCTTT.

This clonotype was counted at least ten times. This chain uses TRBV7-2 with TRBJ1-2, with 7 bases aligning to TRBD1. CDR1 is SGHTA, CDR2 FQGNSA, per germline. Unmatched junction bases numbered 8, after V lost 1 base and J lost 3 bases. This CDR3 has 16 residues. CDR3 nucleotide sequence: TGTGCCAGCAGCTTAGGGGGACAGAGAAGTCACTATGGCTACACCTTC. It translates to CASSLGGQRSHYGYTF. Together with reference TRBV7-2 and TRBJ1-2, the CDR3 gives the full variable domain: GAGVSQSPSNKVTEKGKDVELRCDPISGHTALYWYRQSLGQGLEFLIYFQGNSAPDKSGLPSDRFSAERTGGSVSTLTIQRTQQEDSAVYLCASSLGGQRSHYGYTFGSGTRLTVV.

This clonotype was seen a few times. This chain uses TRBV4-2 with TRBJ1-5; D is possibly TRBD1 (5 bases). CDR3 size: 17 residues. Germline CDR1 LGHNA, CDR2 YNFKEQ. V lost 1 base and J lost 1, with 14 bases in between. The CDR3 DNA reads TGTGCCAGCAGCCAAGCCGGGACCAGCCCGAGCAATCAGCCCCAGCATTTT. It yields the protein CASSQAGTSPSNQPQHF.

Many counts were recorded for this clonotype. The rearrangement links TRBV11-1 to TRBJ2-3, with 8 nucleotides matching TRBD2. Germline V lookup: CDR1 SGHAT, CDR2 FQDESV (reference sequence). The trim removed 7 bases at V and 6 bases at J, leaving 9 bases unmatched. The CDR3 extends over 14 amino acids. The CDR3 DNA is TGTGCCAGCAACCCTGGACTAGCTTCGGATACGCAGTATTTT. Its translation is CASNPGLASDTQYF.

The table lists this clonotype with a few counts. This chain connects TRBV30 to TRBJ2-7, with 11 positions matching TRBD2. This CDR3 has 17 amino acids. CDR1 is GTSNPN, CDR2 SVGIG, per germline (reference sequence). The V segment lost 0 bases and the J segment 2 bases; nucleotides outside the gene matches: 9. Written as DNA, the CDR3 is TGTGCCTGGAGTGTAACCCCTAGCGGGAGGTTAACCTACGAGCAGTACTTC. Translating gives CAWSVTPSGRLTYEQYF.

V and J are TRBV10-1 and TRBJ2-7; D could derive from TRBD1 or TRBD2 (5 bases each). The CDR3 is made up of 14 amino acids. Germline CDR1 and CDR2: WNHNN and SYGVQD (reference sequence). V gave up 6 bases and J gave up 1 base, with 13 bases separating them. This chain's CDR3 is CASSRDQISYEQYF. In DNA, the CDR3 is TGCGCCAGCAGCCGGGACCAAATTTCCTACGAGCAGTACTTC.

V is TRBV24-1 and J is TRBJ2-2; 8 positions match TRBD1. The CDR3 is made up of 13 amino acids. From germline, CDR1 is KGHDR and CDR2 SFDVKD. Trimming cost V 10 bases and J 3 bases; bases outside gene matches: 3. CDR3 in amino acids: CATTGVDTGELFF. CDR3 DNA sequence: TGTGCCACGACAGGGGTTGACACCGGGGAGCTGTTTTTT.

This clonotype was seen ten or more times. The rearrangement uses TRBV2 and TRBJ2-1; 10 nucleotides match TRBD2. V was clipped by 11 bases and J by 7 bases; unmatched bases: 8. In germline, CDR1 is SNHLY, CDR2 FYNNEI. There are 13 residues in the CDR3. CDR3 DNA sequence: TGTGCCGACCTAGCGGGAGCGGGGAATGAGCAGTTCTTC. Amino acid sequence: CADLAGAGNEQFF. Full variable domain (outside the CDR3, taken from reference TRBV2 and TRBJ2-1): EPEVTQTPSHQVTQMGQEVILRCVPISNHLYFYWYRQILGQKVEFLVSFYNNEISEKSEIFDDQFSVERPDGSNFTLKIRSTKLEDSAMYFCADLAGAGNEQFFGPGTRLTVL.

The chain joins TRBV14 to TRBJ1-6; tentative D call: TRBD1 (5 bases). The germline gives CDR1 SGHDN, CDR2 FVKESK. Trimming cost V 0 bases and J 4 bases, with 16 bases left between them. This CDR3 has 18 amino acids. The CDR3 coding sequence is TGTGCCAGCAGCCAAGATCGGCACGGGACCGAGTATAATTCACCCCTCCACTTT. Its translation is CASSQDRHGTEYNSPLHF.